These 19 T cell receptor beta chains originate from one sample sequenced in a study of CD8+CD57+ T cells in acquired aplastic anemia. Whoever was chosen for sequencing had shown CD8+CD57+ cell expansion by flow cytometry. Genomic DNA constituted the template upon which TCR beta VDJ and CDR3 profiling was performed. MiXCR was run by TCRdb on the reads, yielding one entry per CDR3 protein. In the table there are 150,000 to 200,000 distinct CDR3 sequences, 47% of which are singletons. The sample was sorted CD4+, CD8+, or CD8+CD57+ T cells (not recorded which) from PBMCs. The receptor source for this set is a human donor with aplastic anemia.

There are a few counts of this clonotype. The CDR3: CATSGGTGDQETQYF. Here the CDR3 DNA reads TGTGCCACCAGTGGCGGGACAGGGGACCAAGAGACCCAGTACTTC. The chain carries TRBV24-1 and TRBJ2-5; 10 nucleotides align to TRBD1. Germline assignment: CDR1 KGHDR and CDR2 SFDVKD. CDR3 size: 15 residues. V dropped 5 bases and J dropped 0; count of bases not matched to a gene: 2.

Regarding this clonotype: This clone may be a read error of a much larger clone one base away. The chain has TRBV12-3 or TRBV12-4 and TRBJ2-1; 9 bases map to TRBD2. The CDR3 is made up of 13 amino acids. CDR3 sequence: CASSLLAGNEQLF. For the CDR3, the DNA is TGTGCCAGCAGCTTACTAGCGGGCAATGAGCAGCTCTTC.

CDR3 in amino acids: CSARLGEETQYF. CDR3 nucleotide sequence: TGCAGTGCTAGGTTAGGGGAGGAGACCCAGTACTTC. This sequence joins TRBV20-1 and TRBJ2-5; D tentatively reads TRBD1 or TRBD2 (5 bases each). Germline V gene sequence: CDR1 DFQATT, CDR2 SNEGSKA (reference sequence). The CDR3 extends over 12 amino acids. Trimming removed 3 bases from V and 5 bases from J, with 10 bases in between.

Concerning this clonotype: A read error may be the cause here, since a much bigger clone is one base away. This CDR3 is missing its conserved last phenylalanine or tryptophan, likely due to a read error. J is TRBJ2-1 and V is TRBV4-2; 11 bases line up with TRBD2. The CDR3 covers 15 residues. Unmatched junction bases numbered 5, after V lost 5 bases and J lost 5 bases. Germline lookup yields CDR1 LGHNA and CDR2 YNFKEQ. For the CDR3, the DNA is TGTGCCAGCAGCGTAGTAGCGGGGGGGCACAATGAGCAGTTCCTC. It specifies CASSVVAGGHNEQFL.

The V gene is TRBV10-3, the J gene TRBJ2-2; no reliable D call. Per germline, CDR1 ENHRY and CDR2 SYGVKD. The CDR3 has 14 amino acids. The V and J ends lost 0 bases and 10 bases respectively, with 12 bases between them. CDR3 bases: TGTGCCATCAGTGAGTCTCCGGAACATGAGGAGCTGTTTTTT. Translation: CAISESPEHEELFF.

This clonotype was found many times. The chain couples TRBV20-1 to TRBJ1-2; tentative D call: TRBD1 (6 bases). The germline V gene has CDR1 DFQATT and CDR2 SNEGSKA (reference sequence). V gave up 4 bases and J gave up 2 bases, with 8 bases separating them. The CDR3 contains 12 residues. In DNA form, the CDR3 reads TGCAGTGCTAACACAGGGAACTATGGCTACACCTTC. Protein product: CSANTGNYGYTF.

This clonotype has ten or more counts. J is TRBJ1-2 and V is TRBV4-1, with D hard to call. Trimming stripped 5 bases from V and 7 bases from J, with 14 bases between. Germline CDR1 is MGHRA and CDR2 is YSYEKL. This CDR3 has 13 residues. The CDR3 bases are TGCGCCAGCAGCTCCCTAGGCCTGGGTGGCTACACCTTC. It is translated as CASSSLGLGGYTF.

The J gene is TRBJ2-7, the V gene TRBV9, with D perhaps matching TRBD1 (5 bases). The CDR3 extends over 15 amino acids. The germline gives CDR1 SGDLS, CDR2 YYNGEE. The ends were cut back, 3 bases at V and 2 bases at J, with 15 bases in the middle. The CDR3 coding sequence is TGTGCCAGCAGCGAGACGCTAGGACAAACCTACGAGCAGTACTTC. It encodes CASSETLGQTYEQYF.

In DNA form, the CDR3 reads TGTGCCACCAGTGATTTATCAGATACGCAGTATTTT. Its protein is CATSDLSDTQYF. The J gene is TRBJ2-3, the V gene TRBV24-1; D is unresolved. Germline lookup yields CDR1 KGHDR and CDR2 SFDVKD. This CDR3 has 12 residues. Deletions cut 1 base from V and 4 bases from J, with 2 bases between.

The genes are TRBV10-2 and TRBJ1-1; D ambiguous. V lost 4 bases and J lost 1, with 7 bases in between. CDR1 is WSHSY and CDR2 is SAAADI in the germline V gene. This CDR3 region has 13 residues. CDR3 coding DNA: TGCGCCAGCAGTGTGAGAGGGAACACTGAAGCTTTCTTT. Amino acids: CASSVRGNTEAFF.

The table lists this clonotype with many counts. The gene calls are TRBV20-1 and TRBJ2-7, with 9 nucleotides matching TRBD1. This CDR3 is built from 14 residues. Trimming removed 5 bases from V and 3 bases from J; junction bases left unmatched: 8. Germline CDR1 is DFQATT and CDR2 is SNEGSKA (reference sequence). The CDR3 DNA is TGCAGTGCTGGTACCGGGACAGGGCGCTACGAGCAGTACTTC. It encodes CSAGTGTGRYEQYF.

The chain has TRBV29-1 and TRBJ2-7, with 9 bases aligning to TRBD1. There are 12 residues in the CDR3. Germline V gives CDR1 SQVTM, CDR2 ANQGSEA. The CDR3 coding sequence is TGCAATACAGGGGGCGCCCACCTCGAGCAGTACTTC. It translates to CNTGGAHLEQYF.

The CDR3, as DNA: TGCGTCCGACGGGGGCGTGAGACCCAGTACTTC. It yields the protein CVRRGRETQYF. The V call is TRBV29-1, the J call TRBJ2-5; D tentatively reads TRBD1 or TRBD2 (6 bases each). The CDR3 consists of 11 residues. Germline V gene data show CDR1 as SQVTM and CDR2 as ANQGSEA.

For this clonotype: A read error may account for a junction end that differs from germline. The V call is TRBV7-9, the J call TRBJ2-1, with 7 nucleotides matching TRBD1. Germline values: CDR1 SEHNR, CDR2 FQNEAQ (reference sequence). This CDR3 spans 13 amino acids. Here the CDR3 DNA reads TGTGCGAGCAGTTTATCAGGGGGCAATGAGCAGTTCTTC. This codes for CASSLSGGNEQFF.

This clonotype was seen repeatedly, ten times or more. V gene TRBV6-1 combines with J gene TRBJ2-6; D not resolved. This CDR3 spans 15 amino acids. The V gene's germline CDR1 is MNHNS and CDR2 SASEGT. V was cut by 2 bases and J by 0 bases, with 5 bases left in between. CDR3 in amino acids: CASSETVSGANVLTF. The CDR3 coding sequence is TGTGCCAGCAGTGAAACGGTCTCTGGGGCCAACGTCCTGACTTTC.

The genes are TRBV10-2 and TRBJ2-3; perhaps D is TRBD1 or TRBD2 (6 bases each). V was shortened by 7 bases and J by 6 bases, with 14 bases between the two germline ends. Germline assignment: CDR1 WSHSY and CDR2 SAAADI. This CDR3 has 13 residues. The CDR3 region has the DNA TGCGCCAGCAATAGGGGGAGGATGGATACGCAGTATTTT. This sequence encodes CASNRGRMDTQYF.

This clonotype was recorded once. A single base separates this from a much larger clone, so it may be a read error. The CDR3 does not close with the conserved phenylalanine or tryptophan, likely indicating a read error. J is TRBJ2-5 and V is TRBV20-1; 12 bases are shared with TRBD2. Germline CDR1 DFQATT, CDR2 SNEGSKA (reference sequence). Trimming removed 4 bases from V and 5 bases from J; junction bases left unmatched: 8. CDR3 length: 15 amino acids. CDR3 DNA: TGCAGTGCTACTCCTAGCGGGGGGGGGTCGGAGACCCAGTACTCC. Translated: CSATPSGGGSETQYS.

Many counts were recorded for this clonotype. The V gene is TRBV6-5, the J gene TRBJ2-7; D is undetermined. The CDR3 is 13 amino acids. Germline V gene data show CDR1 as MNHEY and CDR2 as SVGAGI. Trimming removed 4 bases at V and 2 bases at J, with 9 bases between. The CDR3, as DNA: TGTGCCAGCAGTTCTGACATTCCCTACGAGCAGTACTTC. It yields the protein CASSSDIPYEQYF.

Regarding this clonotype: The junction departs from germline at one end; a sequencing error may be responsible. This chain's CDR3 is CASSTDQTANEKLLF. The CDR3 nucleotides read TGTGCCAGTAGTACTGACCAGACAGCTAATGAGAAACTGCTTTTT. This chain connects TRBV19 to TRBJ1-4; D perhaps matches TRBD1 (5 bases). Germline CDR1 and CDR2: LNHDA and SQIVND (reference sequence). CDR3 length: 15 residues.